This T cell receptor (beta chain) came from a study of T cells in Graves' hyperthyroidism and ophthalmopathy. This clonotype was counted at least ten times. From RNA transcripts, TCR beta CDR3 regions were amplified. An initial round of RT-PCR targeting the TCR CDR3 relied on the HTBI primer set. Each CDR3 protein is one row after TCRdb ran MiXCR on the multiplex PCR reads. The sample carries approximately 420,000 distinct CDR3 sequences, roughly an eighth recorded once. The material sequenced was blood. This TCR was sampled from a young woman with Graves' hyperthyroidism.

The CDR3 bases are TGTGCCAGCTCACCCGGGGCCCAAGAGACCCAGTACTTC. Translated: CASSPGAQETQYF. The chain employs TRBV18 and TRBJ2-5; D is tentatively TRBD1 or TRBD2 (5 bases each). The germline V gene encodes CDR1 KGHSH and CDR2 LQKENI. The CDR3 covers 13 residues. V shed 3 bases and J shed 1 base, with 6 bases lying between them.